In this sample, the clone carrying this T cell receptor beta chain turned up a few times. Its antigen is currently unknown. This entry is derived from a study of T cell responses to AZD1222 COVID-19 vaccine. The CDR3 runs 15 residues. In germline, CDR1 is WSHSY, CDR2 SAAADI. The V and J ends lost 6 bases and 0 bases respectively, with 12 bases between them. Measured with immunoSEQ multiplex PCR; TCRdb has only the in-frame clones, and not every one. The data hold some 160,000 clones, with approximately 91% observed a single time. General study results and limits: Two AZD1222 administrations were followed by greater Spike-specific TCR breadth and depth. Baseline testing showed seropositivity in only a handful of AZD1222 recipients.

The material was peripheral blood, obtained 28 days after the second AZD1222 dose. This chain joins TRBV10-2 and TRBJ1-5; D gene ambiguous. The clonotype was recovered from an adult who received the AZD1222 COVID-19 vaccine. The CDR3 loop is CASSPVGSSNQPQHF. As DNA, the CDR3 is TGCGCCAGCAGCCCTGTAGGTTCTAGCAATCAGCCCCAGCATTTT.